This T cell receptor beta chain was sequenced for a study of blood T cell repertoires in COVID-19. V shed 5 bases, J shed 3 bases, and the junction held 15 bases outside the gene matches. Germline V gives CDR1 SGHVS, CDR2 FQNEAQ. The CDR3 totals 18 residues. Measured with immunoSEQ multiplex PCR; TCRdb has only the in-frame clones, and not every one. The sample records some 270,000 clones, around 82% being singletons. Recruited during active infection, patients (from Seattle) were subsequently followed longitudinally. Material: peripheral blood. The V gene is TRBV7-8, the J gene TRBJ2-4; 8 positions agree with TRBD2. This clonotype was sampled from a human donor with COVID-19, enrolled during active disease. The donor label of this sample is uncertain. DNA for the CDR3: TGTGCCAGCAGCCTAAATAGCGGGACCCCATTAGGCAAAAACATTCAGTACTTC. It encodes CASSLNSGTPLGKNIQYF.